The clone carrying this TCR beta chain appeared many times. Its antigen is unidentified. This entry is derived from a study of T cell repertoires in cytomegalovirus infection. Turning to the study itself: Through public TCR beta signatures, both CMV infection and matching HLA type were indicated.

The study, taken as a whole, reports: Cumulative public TCR beta family frequency identified carriers of CMV plus the relevant HLA. HLA-C-restricted, CMV-specific TCR beta clonotypes were dominant ex vivo.

TCRdb recomputed calls from the reads with MiXCR, one row per CDR3 protein. The repertoire holds 300,000 to 400,000 distinct CDR3 sequences, with approximately 18% as singletons. Germline CDR1 MNHEY, CDR2 SVGEGT. The CDR3 loop spans 14 amino acids. Trimming at V came to 7 bases and at J to 2 bases, leaving 5 bases not matched to a gene. Sequenced sample: PBMCs. This chain joins TRBV6-2 or TRBV6-3 and TRBJ2-1; TRBD2 matches at 7 bases. This TCR came from a human donor in good health (CMV status not recorded). Some clones in this sample may be carry-over from other donors' samples. The CDR3 sequence is CASKTLAPYNEQFF. CDR3 coding DNA: TGTGCCAGCAAAACACTAGCGCCCTACAATGAGCAGTTCTTC.